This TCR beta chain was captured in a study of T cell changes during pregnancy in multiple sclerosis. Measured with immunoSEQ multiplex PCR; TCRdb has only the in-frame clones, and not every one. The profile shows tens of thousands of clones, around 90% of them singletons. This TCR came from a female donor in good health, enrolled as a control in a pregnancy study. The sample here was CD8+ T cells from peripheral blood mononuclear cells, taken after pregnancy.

In DNA form, the CDR3 reads TGTGCCAGCAGCCCAGGGGTGGGGCAGTCGTACGAGCAGTACTTC. Amino acids: CASSPGVGQSYEQYF. V gene TRBV9 combines with J gene TRBJ2-7; D is possibly TRBD1 (6 bases). The V end lost 4 bases, the J end lost 4 bases, and 18 bases lay between the germline ends. Per the germline V gene, CDR1 is SGDLS and CDR2 is YYNGEE. The CDR3 sequence is 15 residues long. The variable domain in full, completed from reference TRBV9 and TRBJ2-7, reads DSGVTQTPKHLITATGQRVTLRCSPRSGDLSVYWYQQSLDQGLQFLIQYYNGEERAKGNILERFSAQQFPDLHSELNLSSLELGDSALYFCASSPGVGQSYEQYFGPGTRLTVT.